This T cell receptor (beta chain) was recovered during a study of identifying expanded T cells in peripheral blood. Study results and caveats: Differentially abundant clones: roughly 1.2 between replicates, about 15 at approximately 14 days, less than 20 at four.

Clones were sequenced by immunoSEQ multiplex PCR, and TCRdb holds only the in-frame ones, with some missing. This table holds 65,000 to 95,000 clones, around 90% found once. Points on this clone: The antigen remains unidentified.

The CDR3 contains 17 residues. The V gene end was trimmed by 0 bases and the J gene end by 3 bases; junction bases not matched to a gene: 10. From germline, CDR1 is SQVTM and CDR2 ANQGSEA. J is TRBJ1-2 and V is TRBV29-1; 10 bases agree with TRBD1. Sequenced sample: blood. The clonotype comes from a person between 18 and 69 years old in good health. CDR3 amino acids: CSVEDRGDRGSHYGYTF. In DNA, the CDR3 is TGCAGCGTTGAAGATCGCGGGGACAGGGGAAGCCACTATGGCTACACCTTC.